The next 23 T cell receptor beta chains were all read from a single sample in a study of early T cells in non-severe SARS-CoV-2 infection (dated by TCRdb to the early 2020s). The library relied on 5' RACE. The listed sequencing device is NextSeq 500. Through fastp at Q25 and MiXCR, TCRdb rebuilt clones from the public reads, retaining in-frame beta chains. When rows share a CDR3 protein, they turn into one entry using the most common DNA and genes. This sample lists 80,000 to 100,000 distinct CDR3 sequences; approximately 15% were detected once. In total, the top ten clones hold 6.5% to 8.5% of the sample. Sequencing input: whole blood. The receptors come from an adult who was a healthcare worker with PCR-confirmed SARS-CoV-2 infection or an uninfected control (not recorded which).

The CDR3 protein is CASSCCNQPQHF. As DNA, the CDR3 is TGTGCCAGCAGCTGTTGCAATCAGCCCCAGCATTTT. The V and J genes are TRBV5-5 and TRBJ1-5; D gene uncertain. The CDR3 spans 12 residues. Trimming took off 3 bases at V and 2 bases at J, with 3 bases between the two ends. Germline values: CDR1 SGHKS, CDR2 YYEKEE (reference sequence).

This chain links TRBV6-6 with TRBJ1-3; D is undetermined. The CDR3 has 12 residues. The germline gives CDR1 MNHNY, CDR2 SVGAGI (reference sequence). Trimming removed 5 bases from V and 4 bases from J, with 6 bases in between. The CDR3 is CASSNSGNTIYF. The DNA of the CDR3 is TGTGCCAGCAGTAATTCGGGAAACACCATATATTTT.

In this sample, this clonotype turned up a few times. The chain links TRBV6-1 to TRBJ1-6, with 9 nucleotides matching TRBD1. Germline assignment: CDR1 MNHNS and CDR2 SASEGT. CDR3 length: 15 amino acids. The V gene end was trimmed by 10 bases and the J gene end by 9 bases; junction bases not matched to a gene: 13. CDR3 in amino acids: CATKPAGQGSSPLHF. The CDR3 DNA reads as TGTGCCACCAAGCCCGCGGGACAGGGATCTTCACCCCTCCACTTT.

The chain joins TRBV30 to TRBJ1-4; the match to TRBD1 covers 7 bases. Trimming at V came to 5 bases and at J to 0 bases, leaving 9 bases not matched to a gene. This CDR3 has 16 residues. Per the germline V gene, CDR1 is GTSNPN and CDR2 is SVGIG (reference sequence). The CDR3 is CAWRTGGPATNEKLFF. For the CDR3, the DNA is TGTGCCTGGCGGACAGGCGGACCCGCAACTAATGAAAAACTGTTTTTT.

This clonotype showed up just a few times. The V and J genes are TRBV9 and TRBJ2-4; tentative D call: TRBD1 (6 bases). From germline, CDR1 is SGDLS and CDR2 YYNGEE. The CDR3 is 14 residues long. V was clipped by 3 bases and J by 8 bases, with 15 bases between them. The CDR3 DNA follows: TGTGCCAGCAGCGGACAGGTTTATGGGGACATTCAGTACTTC. Translating gives CASSGQVYGDIQYF.

This clonotype was picked up a small number of times. The chain employs TRBV4-1 and TRBJ2-2; D unresolved. V dropped 2 bases and J dropped 6 bases, with 1 base sitting between them. This CDR3 has 11 amino acids. Per the germline V gene, CDR1 is MGHRA and CDR2 is YSYEKL. The CDR3 sequence is CASSQSGELFF. In DNA form, the CDR3 reads TGCGCCAGCAGCCAATCCGGGGAGCTGTTTTTT.

This sequence joins TRBV7-9 and TRBJ1-2; the D is unclear. The CDR3 sequence is 15 residues long. V was clipped by 1 base and J by 2 bases, with 11 bases between them. The germline V gene encodes CDR1 SEHNR and CDR2 FQNEAQ (reference sequence). CDR3 protein: CASSLVAARNYGYTF. In nucleotides, the CDR3 is TGTGCCAGCAGCTTAGTAGCAGCAAGAAACTATGGCTACACCTTC.

The chain carries TRBV4-1 and TRBJ2-1, with D maybe TRBD2 (5 bases). Germline V lookup: CDR1 MGHRA, CDR2 YSYEKL. Between the trimmed V and J ends, which lost 0 bases and 5 bases, there was a span of 8 bases. The CDR3 totals 14 residues. The CDR3 protein is CASSQDGVDNEQFF. In DNA, the CDR3 is TGCGCCAGCAGCCAAGACGGGGTGGACAATGAGCAGTTCTTC.

This clonotype was counted many times. The genes are TRBV7-9 and TRBJ1-3; 7 bases are a match to TRBD1. The CDR3 extends over 15 amino acids. With V trimmed by 6 bases and J by 4 bases, 9 bases remained unmatched. The V gene's germline CDR1 is SEHNR and CDR2 FQNEAQ (reference sequence). In DNA form, the CDR3 reads TGTGCCAGCAGACTCAGGAGGGGGCTCGGAAACACCATATATTTT. Translated: CASRLRRGLGNTIYF. The variable domain in full, completed from reference TRBV7-9 and TRBJ1-3, reads DTGVSQNPRHKITKRGQNVTFRCDPISEHNRLYWYRQTLGQGPEFLTYFQNEAQLEKSRLLSDRFSAERPKGSFSTLEIQRTEQGDSAMYLCASRLRRGLGNTIYFGEGSWLTVV.

A few counts support this clonotype. DNA for the CDR3: TGTGCCAGCAGCCGGCGGGACAGCCAGAATGAAAAACTGTTTTTT. Translation: CASSRRDSQNEKLFF. V gene TRBV5-4 combines with J gene TRBJ1-4; 7 positions match TRBD1. The trim removed 4 bases at V and 5 bases at J, leaving 8 bases unmatched. The CDR3 has 15 amino acids. Germline lookup yields CDR1 SGHNT and CDR2 YYREEE (reference sequence).

This clonotype ranks as medium-sized (0.01 to 0.1%). The chain recombines TRBV12-3 or TRBV12-4 with TRBJ1-2, with D unresolved. The V end lost 0 bases, the J end lost 3 bases, and 11 bases lay between the germline ends. The CDR3 has 15 amino acids. The CDR3 reads CASSLAQADHYGYTF. The CDR3 coding sequence is TGTGCCAGCAGTTTAGCGCAGGCAGACCACTATGGCTACACCTTC.

This clonotype was seen a handful of times. The chain carries TRBV6-1 and TRBJ2-3; D unresolved. The germline gives CDR1 MNHNS, CDR2 SASEGT. The CDR3 is made up of 14 amino acids. Trimming took off 6 bases at V and 0 bases at J, with 10 bases between the two ends. The CDR3 is CASRQEYSTDTQYF. CDR3 DNA: TGTGCCAGCAGGCAGGAATATAGCACAGATACGCAGTATTTT.

This clonotype was picked up a small number of times. The chain combines TRBV30 with TRBJ2-1; D could derive from TRBD1 or TRBD2 (5 bases each). There are 12 residues in the CDR3. Germline CDR1 GTSNPN, CDR2 SVGIG (reference sequence). V shed 0 bases and J shed 13 bases, with 13 bases lying between them. CDR3 amino acids: CAWSVPRGFQFF. Here the CDR3 DNA reads TGTGCCTGGAGTGTCCCCCGGGGCTTTCAGTTCTTC.

The chain has TRBV10-3 and TRBJ2-1, with 9 bases lining up with TRBD2. This CDR3 has 15 residues. Germline lookup yields CDR1 ENHRY and CDR2 SYGVKD. V lost 3 bases to trimming and J lost 7 bases; unmatched junction nucleotides: 7. In DNA form, the CDR3 reads TGTGCCATCAGTGAATTAGCGGGAGAGAAGAATGAGCAGTTCTTC. Protein sequence: CAISELAGEKNEQFF.

The V gene is TRBV12-3 or TRBV12-4, the J gene TRBJ1-1; D unresolved. There are 14 residues in the CDR3. V gave up 2 bases and J gave up 4 bases, with 11 bases separating them. The CDR3 sequence is CASSLWGGGTEAFF. The CDR3, as DNA: TGTGCCAGCAGTTTATGGGGAGGCGGCACTGAAGCTTTCTTT.

This chain connects TRBV11-2 to TRBJ2-7; TRBD1 matches 7 bases. The CDR3 has 16 residues. V lost 5 bases and J lost 2; bases outside the gene matches: 12. Germline-derived CDR1 and CDR2 are SGHAT and FQNNGV. The CDR3 here is CASSPPSGQAAYEQYF. CDR3 DNA: TGTGCCAGCAGCCCTCCATCCGGACAGGCGGCCTACGAGCAGTACTTC.

The chain uses TRBV7-9 and TRBJ2-1; D not resolved. Germline V gene lookup returns CDR1 SEHNR and CDR2 FQNEAQ (reference sequence). V was clipped by 2 bases and J by 0 bases, with 14 bases between them. The CDR3 covers 17 residues. CDR3 in DNA: TGTGCCAGCAGCTTACGTTATGCCACCAGCTCCTACAATGAGCAGTTCTTC. It yields the protein CASSLRYATSSYNEQFF.

This clonotype has more than one count but fewer than ten. CDR3 region: CASSRRYHGYEQYF. CDR3 coding DNA: TGTGCCAGCAGTAGGAGGTATCACGGATACGAGCAGTACTTC. This sequence joins TRBV7-8 and TRBJ2-7; D perhaps matches TRBD2 (5 bases). The CDR3 length is 14 residues. Trimming shortened V by 6 bases and J by 4 bases, and 16 bases separated the two germline ends. Germline V gene data show CDR1 as SGHVS and CDR2 as FQNEAQ.

This clonotype was observed a few times. V gene TRBV20-1 combines with J gene TRBJ1-2, with no clear D. This CDR3 is 11 amino acids long. Germline V gene sequence: CDR1 DFQATT, CDR2 SNEGSKA (reference sequence). Trimming pared 7 bases from V and 8 bases from J, leaving 14 bases between. The DNA of the CDR3 is TGCAGTGTGAGACCGCCCTCGGGCTACACCTTC. Its translation: CSVRPPSGYTF.

This clonotype has just a few counts. One end of the junction fails to match germline, which may point to a read error. The genes are TRBV20-1 and TRBJ1-2; no clear D gene. Germline V gene data show CDR1 as DFQATT and CDR2 as SNEGSKA (reference sequence). This CDR3 spans 10 amino acids. In DNA, the CDR3 is TGCAGTGCCGGGGTTGCGAACGACTCTTTC. Protein sequence: CSAGVANDSF.

This chain connects TRBV27 to TRBJ2-7; perhaps TRBD1 as D (6 bases). Germline V CDR1 and CDR2: MNHEY, SMNVEV (reference sequence). The V end was cut by 5 bases, the J end by 0 bases, with 14 bases between. The CDR3 has 15 residues. The CDR3 is CASSLQGVGSYEQYF. The CDR3 DNA follows: TGTGCCAGCAGTCTACAGGGAGTAGGCTCCTACGAGCAGTACTTC.

This clonotype was counted a few times. J is TRBJ2-6 and V is TRBV5-1, with D unresolved. Looked up from germline, CDR1 is SGHRS and CDR2 is YFSETQ. V was shortened by 3 bases and J by 0 bases, with 10 bases between the two germline ends. The CDR3 runs to 16 residues. CDR3 sequence reads: CASSWAVSSGANVLTF. DNA of the CDR3: TGCGCCAGCAGCTGGGCGGTAAGCTCTGGGGCCAACGTCCTGACTTTC.

This clonotype occurred a few times. This rearrangement joins TRBV7-8 to TRBJ2-1; D ambiguous. The germline gives CDR1 SGHVS, CDR2 FQNEAQ. V lost 3 bases to trimming and J lost 5 bases, with 11 bases between them. The CDR3 covers 14 residues. In DNA form, the CDR3 reads TGTGCCAGCAGCTTCCGGGTGGTGGACAATGAGCAGTTCTTC. Protein sequence: CASSFRVVDNEQFF.